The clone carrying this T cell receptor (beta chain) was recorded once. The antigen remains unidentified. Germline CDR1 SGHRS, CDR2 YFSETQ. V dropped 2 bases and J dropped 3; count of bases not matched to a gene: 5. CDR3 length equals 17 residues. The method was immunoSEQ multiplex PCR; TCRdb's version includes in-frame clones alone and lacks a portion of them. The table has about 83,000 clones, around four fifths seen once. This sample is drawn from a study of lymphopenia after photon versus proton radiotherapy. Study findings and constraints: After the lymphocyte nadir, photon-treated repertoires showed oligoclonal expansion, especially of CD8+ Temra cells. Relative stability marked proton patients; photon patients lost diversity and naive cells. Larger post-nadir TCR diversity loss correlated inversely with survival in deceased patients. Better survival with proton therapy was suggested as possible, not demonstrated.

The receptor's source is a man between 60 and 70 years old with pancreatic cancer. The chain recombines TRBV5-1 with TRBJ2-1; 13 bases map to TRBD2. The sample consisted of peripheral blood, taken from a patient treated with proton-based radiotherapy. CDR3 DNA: TGCGCCAGCAGCTTAAGGGGACTAGCGGGAATCTACAATGAGCAGTTCTTC. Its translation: CASSLRGLAGIYNEQFF.